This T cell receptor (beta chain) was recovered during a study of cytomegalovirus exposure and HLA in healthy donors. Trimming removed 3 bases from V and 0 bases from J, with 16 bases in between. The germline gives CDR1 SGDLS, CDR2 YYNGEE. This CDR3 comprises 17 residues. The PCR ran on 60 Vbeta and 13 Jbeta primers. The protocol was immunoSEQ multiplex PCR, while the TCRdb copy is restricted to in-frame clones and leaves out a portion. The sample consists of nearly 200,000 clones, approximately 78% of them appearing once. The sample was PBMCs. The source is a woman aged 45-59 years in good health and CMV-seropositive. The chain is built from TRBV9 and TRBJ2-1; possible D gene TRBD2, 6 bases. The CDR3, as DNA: TGTGCCAGCAGCGCCGGGATTCGGGGGAGCTCCTACAATGAGCAGTTCTTC. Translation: CASSAGIRGSSYNEQFF.